The source of this TCR beta chain is a study of metastatic and nonmetastatic thyroid tumors (dated by TCRdb to between 2020 and 2021). Describing the broader study: Repertoires were compared across peripheral blood and tumor or nodule tissue samples from malignant and benign thyroid patients. The paper's findings and limits, for the study overall: In both blood and tumor samples, TCR beta diversity was reported to be significantly higher in malignant tumors than in benign nodules.

V is cut back by 5 bases and J by 5 bases, with 7 bases in the junction unmatched. Sequences SEHNR (CDR1) and FQNEAQ (CDR2) are obtained from the germline V gene (reference sequence). Its CDR3 holds 14 amino acids, cysteine through phenylalanine. Only CDR3 DNA remains: 42 bases, in frame from the first base. This clone was found many times. The specificity of this receptor is unknown. Nothing much larger sits one base from this clone, and base qualities are not available. Library method: PCR. Sequencing was performed on an Illumina HiSeq 4000. High-throughput sequencing was used to profile the TCR beta-chain CDR3 region of each patient. On the study's bioinformatics: The researchers built a classifier to tell apart papillary thyroid cancer patients with distant metastasis, based on CDR3 differences among clinicopathological groups. The Shannon index was used to measure repertoire diversity, and the Morisita-Horn index was used to measure how similar tumor and blood repertoires were. TCRdb reanalyzed the raw reads on its own, using fastp at Q25 for trimming and MiXCR for clone calling, and kept in-frame beta chains. TCRdb assigned the V and J calls; the authors' analysis was not used. The sample contains tens of thousands of clones, approximately 20% of them found a single time. Around 17% of the sample is held by the ten biggest clonotypes.

Before undergoing thyroid surgery, none of the patients had been given any kind of treatment. Using T-cell receptor beta sequencing, the study looked back at clinical samples from patients collected from about 2011 to 2019. Recombination joined TRBV7-9 with TRBJ2-3; TRBD2 lines up with 7 middle nucleotides. This receptor was obtained from a female donor with papillary thyroid cancer or a benign thyroid nodule (not recorded which). Some clones in this sample may be carry-over from other donors' samples. Sequences were obtained from blood. CDR3 sequence: CASSAYRGEDTQYF. The bases read TGTGCCAGCAGCGCTTACCGGGGGGAAGATACGCAGTATTTT.